Listed below are T cell receptor beta chains from one sample, sequenced in a study of blood T cells in healthy people across ages. Each CDR3 protein is one row after TCRdb ran MiXCR on the 5' RACE reads. The sample consists of some 900,000 distinct CDR3 sequences, about 28% of them appearing once. Input material: blood. Source of these receptors: a woman over 75 in good health. Each CDR3 is given with its conserved first and last residue. A D gene is named only where the DNA matches it firmly. The listing skips clone size in some rows; elsewhere it reads once, few, many or a size class.

clone_size cdr3_length j_call v_call d_call cdr3_nt cdr3_aa
many 16 TRBJ2-5 TRBV7-9 TRBD1 TGTGCCAGCAGCCGTGGGACAGGGGGTCACCAAGAGACCCAGTACTTC CASSRGTGGHQETQYF
many 14 TRBJ2-5 TRBV12-3/TRBV12-4 TRBD2 TGTGCCAGCAGTGCGAGCGGGGGGGAAGAGACCCAGTACTTC CASSASGGEETQYF
NA 16 TRBJ1-2 TRBV6-5 NA TGTGCCAGCAGTCACGCGGCGGGCGGTGGGGCCTATGGCTACACCTTC CASSHAAGGGAYGYTF
NA 14 TRBJ1-1 TRBV7-9 NA TGTGCCAGCAGCTTAGTCGAGGTGAACACTGGAGCTTTCTTT CASSLVEVNTGAFF
few 13 TRBJ2-5 TRBV2 NA TGTGCCAGCAGTGTGCAAATGGTAAAGACCCAGTACTTC CASSVQMVKTQYF
many 14 TRBJ2-3 TRBV27 NA TGTGCCAGCAGTCCCAGGGCCCCAGGCGGTACGCAGTATTTT CASSPRAPGGTQYF
many 15 TRBJ2-7 TRBV6-2/TRBV6-3 NA TGTGCCAGCGAACCCCAGGGAATTAGCTCCTACGAGCAGTACTTC CASEPQGISSYEQYF
many 15 TRBJ1-2 TRBV9 NA TGTGCCAGCAGCGTAGGGCGGGAGGGGCTCTACGGCTACACCTTC CASSVGREGLYGYTF
few 16 TRBJ2-7 TRBV5-1 NA TGCGCCAGCAGCTTGGACGAGGGAGGTTCCTACAATGAGCAGTACTTC CASSLDEGGSYNEQYF
many 15 TRBJ2-3 TRBV7-2 NA TGTGCCAGCAGCCAAGCGGGTCCCCTCACAGATACGCAGTATTTT CASSQAGPLTDTQYF
many 8 TRBJ1-1 TRBV7-9 NA TGTGCCAGCAGCTCGGGTTTCTTT CASSSGFF
NA 15 TRBJ2-7 TRBV7-2 NA TGTGCCAGCAGCTTCGGGGGACAGAGCTCCTACGAGCAGTACTTC CASSFGGQSSYEQYF
once 14 TRBJ1-3 TRBV12-3/TRBV12-4 NA TGTGCCAGCAGGACGACACTTTCGGGAAACACCATATATTTT CASRTTLSGNTIYF
many 15 TRBJ2-7 TRBV9 NA TGTGCCAGCAGCGTAGGGGACATTTTGCGCTACGAGCAGTACTTC CASSVGDILRYEQYF
NA 14 TRBJ1-5 TRBV7-2 NA TGTGCCAGCAGCTTAGAAGGAGTCATTCAGCCCCAGCATTTT CASSLEGVIQPQHF
NA 15 TRBJ2-7 TRBV20-1 NA TGCAGTGCTAGAGACCTAACGACTAGGTCCTACGAGCAGTACTTC CSARDLTTRSYEQYF
many 13 TRBJ1-2 TRBV6-5 NA TGTGCCAGCAGGGCGGACAGTTCCTATGGCTACACCTTC CASRADSSYGYTF
many 13 TRBJ2-1 TRBV5-1 NA TGCGCCAGCAGGAGTCAGAACTACAATGAGCAGTTCTTC CASRSQNYNEQFF
many 16 TRBJ2-5 TRBV20-1 NA TGCAGTGCTAGAGCCCTCAGCGGGCGGTCCCAAGAGACCCAGTACTTC CSARALSGRSQETQYF
many 20 TRBJ2-3 TRBV4-3 TRBD2 TGCGCCAGCAGCCAAGATGCGCGTAGCGGGGGCCAGGAACGCACAGATACGCAGTATTTT CASSQDARSGGQERTDTQYF
NA 14 TRBJ2-1 TRBV29-1 NA TGCAGCGTTGACAGGGGGGACACCTACAATGAGCAGTTCTTC CSVDRGDTYNEQFF
NA 18 TRBJ1-2 TRBV4-3 NA TGCGCCAGCAGCCAAGACTACGATGGGGACGGACTATTTTATGGCTACACCTTC CASSQDYDGDGLFYGYTF
NA 13 TRBJ2-1 TRBV29-1 NA TGCAGCGTTGAGGTCTCGCCTAAGAATGAGCAGTTCTTC CSVEVSPKNEQFF
many 14 TRBJ1-2 TRBV14 NA TGTGCCAGCAGCCGCTCAATGGTCGGTCAGGTTTACACCTTC CASSRSMVGQVYTF
many 14 TRBJ2-3 TRBV18 NA TGCGCCAGCAGCCCTCCGACTGGCACAGATACGCAGTATTTT CASSPPTGTDTQYF
NA 17 TRBJ1-2 TRBV7-8 NA TGTGCCAGCAGCTTATTTGTGGGGAACGATCGCTCCTATGGCTACACCTTC CASSLFVGNDRSYGYTF